This TCR beta chain appears in the sequencing data of a study of T cells in localized non-small cell lung cancer. General study points: With higher T cell density in blood came longer overall survival. As only one tumor region underwent sequencing, heterogeneity remains possible. Maximal T cell clonality occurred in uninvolved adjacent lung, with tumor ranking below it. In adjacent lung appeared a median approximately 61 of the top 100 tumor clones.

Repertoires were generated with immunoSEQ multiplex PCR, while TCRdb's copy carries only in-frame clones and drops some. The sample includes 25,000 to 30,000 clones, roughly 90% of them seen just once. Regarding this clone: Its antigen is not identified.

Germline V gives CDR1 LGHNA, CDR2 YNFKEQ. V was cut by 3 bases and J by 4 bases, with 13 bases left in between. This CDR3 is built from 15 residues. The starting material was peripheral blood, obtained before any cancer treatment. The chain uses TRBV4-2 and TRBJ2-1, with a tentative D call TRBD2 (6 bases). The sequence was obtained from a woman between 18 and 50 years old with stage I lung adenocarcinoma. The CDR3 sequence: CASSHLAEGYNEQFF. CDR3 nucleotide sequence: TGTGCCAGCAGCCATTTAGCGGAGGGGTACAATGAGCAGTTCTTC.